A single sample gave rise to the 3 T cell receptor beta chains below, sequenced in a study of blood T cell repertoires in COVID-19. The method was immunoSEQ multiplex PCR; TCRdb's version includes in-frame clones alone and lacks a portion of them. The sample has around 230,000 clones, over 85% seen once. Sequencing was done on a sample of PBMCs or T cells enriched from blood (not recorded which). The receptors were sampled from a woman aged 30 to 39 with acute COVID-19.

The CDR3 sequence: CASSHPFGGSYQETQYF. CDR3 bases: TGCGCCAGCAGCCATCCCTTTGGCGGCTCGTACCAAGAGACCCAGTACTTC. This chain connects TRBV4-1 to TRBJ2-5; D is unresolved. V lost 3 bases, J lost 0 bases, and 17 bases lay in between. From germline, CDR1 is MGHRA and CDR2 YSYEKL. CDR3 length equals 17 residues.

The gene calls are TRBV2 and TRBJ2-7; perhaps TRBD1 as D (6 bases). V was shortened by 6 bases and J by 4 bases, with 13 bases between the two germline ends. Germline assignment: CDR1 SNHLY and CDR2 FYNNEI. This CDR3 has 13 amino acids. CDR3 in amino acids: CASREDSPYEQYF. In DNA, the CDR3 is TGTGCCAGCAGGGAGGACAGTCCTTACGAGCAGTACTTC.

The V call is TRBV27, the J call TRBJ1-2; 7 bases are a match to TRBD1. CDR3 length equals 16 residues. V shed 5 bases, J shed 2 bases, and the junction held 11 bases outside the gene matches. Per germline, CDR1 MNHEY and CDR2 SMNVEV (reference sequence). The CDR3 DNA is TGTGCCAGCAGTAGGAATTGGGACAGTTCCAACTATGGCTACACCTTC. Translating gives CASSRNWDSSNYGYTF.